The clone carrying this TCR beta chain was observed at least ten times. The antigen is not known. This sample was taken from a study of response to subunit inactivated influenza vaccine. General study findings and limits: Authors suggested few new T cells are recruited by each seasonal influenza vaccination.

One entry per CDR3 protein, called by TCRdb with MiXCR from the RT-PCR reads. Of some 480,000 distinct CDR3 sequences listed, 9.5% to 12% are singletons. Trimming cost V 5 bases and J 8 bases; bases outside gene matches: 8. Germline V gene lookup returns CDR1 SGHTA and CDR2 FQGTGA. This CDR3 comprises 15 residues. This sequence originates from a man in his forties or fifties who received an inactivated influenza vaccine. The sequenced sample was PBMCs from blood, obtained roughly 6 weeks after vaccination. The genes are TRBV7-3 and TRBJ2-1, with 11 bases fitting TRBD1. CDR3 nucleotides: TGTGCCAGCAGCCCGGGACAGGGGGTAGTTGATGAGCAGTTCTTC. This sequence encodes CASSPGQGVVDEQFF.